A single sample is the source of the 27 T cell receptor beta chains below, sequenced in a study of OX40 agonist ivuxolimab in advanced cancers. Using immunoSEQ multiplex PCR, the repertoire was profiled, and TCRdb retains in-frame clones only, with some absent. The sample has under 95,000 clones, about 90% seen once. The source material was CD4+ or CD8+ T cells sorted from blood, sampled in a trial of the OX40 agonist ivuxolimab. These receptor sequences come from an adult with an advanced solid tumor such as melanoma, head and neck, liver or kidney cancer.

This clone was picked up a small number of times. The rearrangement links TRBV6-5 to TRBJ2-7; TRBD2 agrees at 12 bases. J gave up 5 bases and V 5 bases, and 7 bases lay outside the gene matches. Germline lookup yields CDR1 MNHEY and CDR2 SVGAGI. The CDR3 is 15 residues long. The CDR3 nucleotides are TGTGCCAGCAGTGCCCGACTAGCGGGAGATCACGAGCAGTACTTC. This translates into CASSARLAGDHEQYF.

This chain joins TRBV30 and TRBJ2-1; 7 bases line up with TRBD2. The CDR3 covers 12 residues. Per germline, CDR1 GTSNPN and CDR2 SVGIG (reference sequence). Here the CDR3 DNA reads TGTGGCGGGGGAGCTCCTCTCTTGGAGCAGTTCTTC. This sequence encodes CGGGAPLLEQFF.

The chain recombines TRBV27 with TRBJ2-7, with TRBD1 identical over 10 bases. The CDR3 extends over 14 amino acids. Germline lookup yields CDR1 MNHEY and CDR2 SMNVEV (reference sequence). With V trimmed by 2 bases and J by 4 bases, 2 bases remained unmatched. The CDR3 here is CASSLGTGVYEQYF. In DNA form, the CDR3 reads TGTGCCAGCAGTTTAGGGACAGGGGTTTACGAGCAGTACTTC.

The J gene is TRBJ2-3, the V gene TRBV27; 10 nucleotides line up with TRBD2. V trimming: 6 bases; J trimming: 6 bases; junction bases outside the gene matches: 15. CDR1 and CDR2 from the germline V gene are MNHEY and SMNVEV (reference sequence). The CDR3 contains 17 residues. CDR3 amino acids: CASSFLGEREGRDTQYF. CDR3 DNA sequence: TGTGCCAGCAGCTTTCTGGGGGAGCGGGAGGGCCGCGATACGCAGTATTTT.

The chain uses TRBV6-1 and TRBJ2-5; D call uncertain. The tail of the sequence fits TRBJ2-7 better, so the J call may be wrong. The CDR3 loop spans 13 amino acids. Germline loops: CDR1 MNHNS, CDR2 SASEGT. CDR3 sequence: CASILRIAYEQYF. The DNA for the CDR3 is TGTGCCAGCATACTACGGATCGCCTACGAGCAGTACTTC.

The rearrangement joins TRBV19 to TRBJ1-3; unclear D gene. CDR3 size: 14 residues. Trimming took 1 base from V and 4 from J, leaving 8 bases between them. Germline CDR1 LNHDA, CDR2 SQIVND (reference sequence). In DNA form, the CDR3 reads TGTGCCAGTAGTATAGGTCCAGCCGGAAACACCATATATTTT. Translation: CASSIGPAGNTIYF.

This clone showed up just a few times. V gene TRBV28 combines with J gene TRBJ1-1; tentative D call: TRBD1 (6 bases). Germline V gives CDR1 MDHEN, CDR2 SYDVKM. The CDR3 totals 14 residues. V was trimmed by 6 bases and J by 1 base, leaving 12 bases between them. In DNA, the CDR3 is TGTGCCAGCAGCCCACAGGGAGGGAACACTGAAGCTTTCTTT. It encodes CASSPQGGNTEAFF.

The chain carries TRBV5-1 and TRBJ1-4; 9 bases agree with TRBD1. The CDR3 is 15 amino acids. The V segment lost 5 bases and the J segment 7 bases; nucleotides outside the gene matches: 9. Germline values: CDR1 SGHRS, CDR2 YFSETQ. As DNA, the CDR3 is TGCGCCAGCAGTCGGGACAGGGAGGGCGGTGAAAAACTGTTTTTT. Residues: CASSRDREGGEKLFF.

V is TRBV7-3 and J is TRBJ2-5, with a possible D match to TRBD2 (5 bases). The CDR3 sequence is 13 residues long. Trimming took off 5 bases at V and 5 bases at J, with 12 bases between the two ends. Looked up from germline, CDR1 is SGHTA and CDR2 is FQGTGA. The CDR3 sequence: CASSPWTGETQYF. As DNA, the CDR3 is TGTGCCAGCAGCCCCTGGACGGGGGAGACCCAGTACTTC.

The chain couples TRBV6-5 to TRBJ1-2; D may be TRBD1 (6 bases). The germline V gene has CDR1 MNHEY and CDR2 SVGAGI. Between the trimmed V and J ends, which lost 6 bases and 4 bases, there was a span of 12 bases. The CDR3 totals 13 residues. The CDR3 DNA sequence: TGTGCCAGCAGCGCCGGACAGAGCTATGGCTACACCTTC. Residues: CASSAGQSYGYTF.

The V gene is TRBV9, the J gene TRBJ2-1, with a weak D call TRBD2 (6 bases). V lost 3 bases and J 4 bases, leaving 14 bases between the germline ends. Germline assignment: CDR1 SGDLS and CDR2 YYNGEE. This CDR3 has 15 amino acids. The CDR3 here is CASSAGDFNYNEQFF. The DNA for the CDR3 is TGTGCCAGCAGCGCGGGGGACTTTAATTACAATGAGCAGTTCTTC.

The rearrangement links TRBV21-1 to TRBJ2-1; the table gives TRBD1 as D, unverified against the DNA. TRBV21-1 is listed as a pseudogene. This CDR3 spans 15 amino acids. CDR3 nucleotide sequence: TGTGCCACCCAGTTGGGGACAGGGATAGACAATGAGCAGTTCTTC. Translating it yields CATQLGTGIDNEQFF.

About this clone: The same CDR3 also results from other DNA sequences found in this sample. The chain carries TRBV2 and TRBJ2-7; D ambiguous. Germline V lookup: CDR1 SNHLY, CDR2 FYNNEI. V lost 4 bases and J lost 4, with 2 bases in between. The CDR3 contains 10 residues. CDR3 in DNA: TGTGCCAGCAGTGGGTACGAGCAGTACTTC. Its protein product is CASSGYEQYF.

CDR3 nucleotide sequence: TGTGCCACTGGGGCGGGACCACCCTACGAGCAGTACTTC. It is translated as CATGAGPPYEQYF. The chain joins TRBV28 to TRBJ2-7; tentatively, D is TRBD2 (6 bases). With 10 bases removed from V and 2 bases from J, the gap between germline ends came to 15 bases. The CDR3 runs to 13 residues. Germline values: CDR1 MDHEN, CDR2 SYDVKM.

The chain combines TRBV7-2 with TRBJ1-1; D is unresolved. Germline CDR1 and CDR2: SGHTA and FQGNSA. The CDR3 loop spans 13 amino acids. Trimming stripped 3 bases from V and 1 base from J, with 6 bases between. DNA for the CDR3: TGTGCCAGCAGCTTGCAGCGGAACACTGAAGCTTTCTTT. Translated, it gives CASSLQRNTEAFF. Using reference TRBV7-2 and TRBJ1-1 for the parts outside the CDR3, the full variable domain is GAGVSQSPSNKVTEKGKDVELRCDPISGHTALYWYRQSLGQGLEFLIYFQGNSAPDKSGLPSDRFSAERTGGSVSTLTIQRTQQEDSAVYLCASSLQRNTEAFFGQGTRLTVV.

The V gene is TRBV2, the J gene TRBJ1-2, with D hard to call. There are 14 residues in the CDR3. Germline CDR1 SNHLY, CDR2 FYNNEI. Trimming removed 8 bases from V and 5 bases from J, with 18 bases in between. CDR3 sequence (DNA): TGTGCCAGCCATTCCGCGGGGATCGGGTATGGCTACACCTTC. It is translated as CASHSAGIGYGYTF.

V gene TRBV7-2 combines with J gene TRBJ2-1, with D tentatively TRBD2 (6 bases). The V end was cut by 5 bases, the J end by 2 bases, with 16 bases between. This CDR3 contains 16 residues. Germline V gene lookup returns CDR1 SGHTA and CDR2 FQGNSA. Written as DNA, the CDR3 is TGTGCCAGCAGCCCATCGGGAGCCGACACCTACAATGAGCAGTTCTTC. Translated: CASSPSGADTYNEQFF.

The chain employs TRBV6-5 and TRBJ1-3, with D tentatively TRBD1 (5 bases). The V end was cut by 2 bases, the J end by 2 bases, with 13 bases between. Germline V gene data show CDR1 as MNHEY and CDR2 as SVGAGI. The CDR3 totals 16 residues. The CDR3 DNA reads as TGTGCCAGCAGTTACCTTACCCAGGGAACTGGAAACACCATATATTTT. It yields the protein CASSYLTQGTGNTIYF.

The rearrangement uses TRBV28 and TRBJ1-5, with 10 positions matching TRBD1. The CDR3 is 12 residues long. Germline V CDR1 and CDR2: MDHEN, SYDVKM. The V gene end was trimmed by 8 bases and the J gene end by 5 bases; junction bases not matched to a gene: 0. CDR3 bases: TGTGCCAGCGGGACAGGGGATCAGCCCCAGCATTTT. It specifies CASGTGDQPQHF.

The V call is TRBV15, the J call TRBJ1-6; D remains ambiguous. The length of the CDR3 is 15 residues. V was trimmed by 5 bases and J by 8 bases, leaving 16 bases between them. Germline V gene sequence: CDR1 LNHNV, CDR2 YYDKDF (reference sequence). The CDR3 protein is CATSGVPEYHSPLHF. CDR3 nucleotides: TGTGCCACCAGCGGGGTCCCGGAGTACCATTCACCCCTCCACTTT. The full variable domain, with the rest looked up from reference TRBV15 and TRBJ1-6, is DAMVIQNPRYQVTQFGKPVTLSCSQTLNHNVMYWYQQKSSQAPKLLFHYYDKDFNNEADTPDNFQSRRPNTSFCFLDIRSPGLGDTAMYLCATSGVPEYHSPLHFGNGTRLTVT.

The V gene is TRBV10-3, the J gene TRBJ1-2; D remains unclear. V shed 4 bases and J shed 3 bases, with 15 bases lying between them. The CDR3 length is 15 residues. Germline V CDR1 and CDR2: ENHRY, SYGVKD. In nucleotides, the CDR3 is TGTGCCATCAGTGGACGGAGTATCACTCACTATGGCTACACCTTC. Amino acids: CAISGRSITHYGYTF.

This rearrangement joins TRBV4-1 to TRBJ2-7; a weak D match, TRBD1 (6 bases). The CDR3 has 14 residues. Germline CDR1 and CDR2: MGHRA and YSYEKL. With 0 bases removed from V and 3 bases from J, the gap between germline ends came to 9 bases. The CDR3 sequence: CASSQEGGSYEQYF. CDR3 sequence (DNA): TGCGCCAGCAGCCAAGAAGGGGGTAGCTACGAGCAGTACTTC.

The V call is TRBV30, the J call TRBJ2-7, with D perhaps matching TRBD2 (7 bases). V was cut by 2 bases and J by 4 bases, with 12 bases left in between. The CDR3 consists of 13 residues. Germline V gene lookup returns CDR1 GTSNPN and CDR2 SVGIG (reference sequence). CDR3 DNA sequence: TGTGCCTGGAGTTGGGGGCGGGGGTACGAGCAGTACTTC. It translates to CAWSWGRGYEQYF.

Relative to its sample, this clone is medium-sized (0.01 to 0.1%). The chain's CDR3 is CAWAILAGKRAYEQYF. For the CDR3, the DNA is TGTGCCTGGGCTATTTTAGCGGGAAAGAGGGCCTACGAGCAGTACTTC. The rearrangement joins TRBV30 to TRBJ2-7, with 8 bases matching TRBD2. The CDR3 has 16 residues. With V trimmed by 5 bases and J by 2 bases, 14 bases remained unmatched. CDR1 is GTSNPN and CDR2 is SVGIG in the germline V gene (reference sequence).

In this sample, this clone turned up a few times. The V gene is TRBV6-1, the J gene TRBJ1-3; D gene ambiguous. V was shortened by 0 bases and J by 2 bases, with 8 bases between the two germline ends. CDR1 and CDR2 (germline): MNHNS, SASEGT. The CDR3 sequence is 15 residues long. Here the CDR3 reads CASSEAEGTGNTIYF. The CDR3 DNA sequence: TGTGCCAGCAGTGAAGCGGAGGGAACTGGAAACACCATATATTTT.

The J gene is TRBJ1-2, the V gene TRBV27; D gene ambiguous. CDR3 length: 14 amino acids. V shed 6 bases and J shed 4 bases, with 15 bases lying between them. Germline V gene lookup returns CDR1 MNHEY and CDR2 SMNVEV (reference sequence). CDR3 sequence reads: CASSHRRSSYGYTF. Here the CDR3 DNA reads TGTGCCAGCAGCCACCGGAGGAGCTCCTATGGCTACACCTTC.

The CDR3 DNA follows: TGTGCCAGCAGTTACCCCGGGGCCCACGAGCAGTACTTC. Residues: CASSYPGAHEQYF. The rearrangement joins TRBV27 to TRBJ2-7; the D call may be TRBD1 or TRBD2 (5 bases each). Germline values: CDR1 MNHEY, CDR2 SMNVEV (reference sequence). There are 13 residues in the CDR3. Trimming took off 4 bases at V and 5 bases at J, with 12 bases between the two ends.